These 6 T cell receptor beta chains came from one sample sequenced in a study of T cell changes during pregnancy in multiple sclerosis. Sequenced by immunoSEQ multiplex PCR; TCRdb stores in-frame clones only, minus some. The sample contains about 87,000 clones, 93% of which appear only once. Sample: peripheral blood, taken in the third trimester of pregnancy. These receptor sequences come from a female donor in good health, enrolled as a control in a pregnancy study.

The rearrangement links TRBV5-1 to TRBJ2-1; TRBD2 matches at 10 bases. This CDR3 region has 15 residues. Germline V gene sequence: CDR1 SGHRS, CDR2 YFSETQ. V gave up 1 base and J gave up 9 bases; unmatched junction bases: 7. This CDR3 reads CASSLQTSGAPEQFF. The CDR3 coding sequence is TGCGCCAGCAGCTTGCAAACTAGCGGGGCTCCTGAGCAGTTCTTC.

The J gene is TRBJ2-3, the V gene TRBV4-1, with 11 nucleotides matching TRBD2. V was pared by 3 bases and J by 7 bases, with 12 bases of the junction left unmatched. CDR1 MGHRA and CDR2 YSYEKL come from the germline V gene. This CDR3 is built from 17 residues. CDR3 loop: CASSHTGLADRAYTQYF. The CDR3 nucleotides read TGCGCCAGCAGCCATACGGGACTAGCGGATAGGGCCTATACGCAGTATTTT.

V usage is TRBV28 and J usage is TRBJ2-7, with 8 nucleotides matching TRBD2. The CDR3 is 15 amino acids. Trimming cost V 4 bases and J 9 bases; bases outside gene matches: 14. CDR1 and CDR2 (germline): MDHEN, SYDVKM. The CDR3 DNA sequence: TGTGCCAGCAGTTCGCCCACAGCGGGAGATAGGGTGCAGTACTTC. Protein product: CASSSPTAGDRVQYF. Filled out from reference TRBV28 and TRBJ2-7, the complete variable domain reads DVKVTQSSRYLVKRTGEKVFLECVQDMDHENMFWYRQDPGLGLRLIYFSYDVKMKEKGDIPEGYSVSREKKERFSLILESASTNQTSMYLCASSSPTAGDRVQYFGPGTRLTVT.

V gene TRBV7-8 combines with J gene TRBJ1-1; TRBD1 matches 9 bases. V was pared by 5 bases and J by 0 bases, with 4 bases of the junction left unmatched. Germline assignment: CDR1 SGHVS and CDR2 FQNEAQ. CDR3 length: 15 amino acids. In nucleotides, the CDR3 is TGTGCCAGCAGCACCCGGACAGGGGTGAACACTGAAGCTTTCTTT. It yields the protein CASSTRTGVNTEAFF.

This chain joins TRBV28 and TRBJ2-3; D may be TRBD2 (6 bases). V was pared by 5 bases and J by 6 bases, with 30 bases between. The CDR3 is 19 residues long. Germline V gene data show CDR1 as MDHEN and CDR2 as SYDVKM. CDR3 sequence: CASSTQLDPLGRQVDTQYF. Written as DNA, the CDR3 is TGTGCCAGCAGTACCCAGTTGGACCCCTTGGGGAGGCAGGTGGATACGCAGTATTTT. Full variable domain (missing parts from reference TRBV28 and TRBJ2-3): DVKVTQSSRYLVKRTGEKVFLECVQDMDHENMFWYRQDPGLGLRLIYFSYDVKMKEKGDIPEGYSVSREKKERFSLILESASTNQTSMYLCASSTQLDPLGRQVDTQYFGPGTRLTVL.

The chain couples TRBV19 to TRBJ2-1; no definite D call. This CDR3 has 14 residues. CDR1 and CDR2 from the germline V gene are LNHDA and SQIVND (reference sequence). The germline V and J ends were trimmed by 4 bases and 4 bases, with 11 bases remaining between them. The chain's CDR3 is CASSTGSSYNEQFF. The CDR3 DNA is TGTGCCAGTAGTACTGGCTCCTCGTACAATGAGCAGTTCTTC.